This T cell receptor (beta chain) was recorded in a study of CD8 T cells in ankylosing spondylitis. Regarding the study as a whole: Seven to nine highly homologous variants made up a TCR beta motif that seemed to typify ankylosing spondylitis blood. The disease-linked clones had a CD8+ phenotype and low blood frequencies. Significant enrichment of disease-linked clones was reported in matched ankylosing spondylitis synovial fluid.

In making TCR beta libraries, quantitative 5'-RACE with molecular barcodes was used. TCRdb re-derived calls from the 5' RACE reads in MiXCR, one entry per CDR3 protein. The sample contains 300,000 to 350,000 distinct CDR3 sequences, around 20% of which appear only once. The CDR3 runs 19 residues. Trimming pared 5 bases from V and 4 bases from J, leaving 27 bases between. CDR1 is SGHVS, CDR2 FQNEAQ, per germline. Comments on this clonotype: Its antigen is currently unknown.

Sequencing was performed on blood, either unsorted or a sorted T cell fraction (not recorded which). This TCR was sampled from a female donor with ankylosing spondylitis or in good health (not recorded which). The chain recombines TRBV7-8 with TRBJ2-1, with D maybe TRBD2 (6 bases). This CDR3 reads CASSPTRRGTLAGYNEQFF. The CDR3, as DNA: TGTGCCAGCAGCCCTACCCGTCGCGGGACCCTTGCTGGATACAATGAGCAGTTCTTC. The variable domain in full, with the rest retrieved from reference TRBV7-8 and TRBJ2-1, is GAGVSQSPRYKVAKRGQDVALRCDPISGHVSLFWYQQALGQGPEFLTYFQNEAQLDKSGLPSDRFFAERPEGSVSTLKIQRTQQEDSAVYLCASSPTRRGTLAGYNEQFFGPGTRLTVL.